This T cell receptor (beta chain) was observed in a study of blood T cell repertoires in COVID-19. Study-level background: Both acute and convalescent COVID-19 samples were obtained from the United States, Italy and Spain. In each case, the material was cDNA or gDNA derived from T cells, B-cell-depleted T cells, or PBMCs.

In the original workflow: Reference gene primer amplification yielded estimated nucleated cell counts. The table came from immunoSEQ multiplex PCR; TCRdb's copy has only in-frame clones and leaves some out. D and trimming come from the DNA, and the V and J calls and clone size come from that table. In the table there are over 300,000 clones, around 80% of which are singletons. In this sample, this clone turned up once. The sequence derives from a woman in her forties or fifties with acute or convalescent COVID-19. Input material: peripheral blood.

For the CDR3, the DNA is TGTGCCAGCTCACGGACAGGGGGCACTGAAGCTTTCTTT. Protein sequence: CASSRTGGTEAFF. The chain combines TRBV18 with TRBJ1-1; TRBD1 matches at 10 bases. Germline CDR1 reads KGHSH; CDR2 reads LQKENI. The CDR3 length is 13 residues. V shed 4 bases, J shed 4 bases, and the junction held 0 bases outside the gene matches. Filled out from reference TRBV18 and TRBJ1-1, the complete variable domain reads NAGVMQNPRHLVRRRGQEARLRCSPMKGHSHVYWYRQLPEEGLKFMVYLQKENIIDESGMPKERFSAEFPKEGPSILRIQQVVRGDSAAYFCASSRTGGTEAFFGQGTRLTVV.